This T cell receptor beta chain was observed in a study of blood T cell repertoires in COVID-19 (dated by TCRdb to 2019 to 2021). With respect to the entire study: Samples covering the acute and convalescent phases of COVID-19 were provided by collaborators in the United States, Italy and Spain. The repertoires were made available in a free public database intended to serve as a resource for research on the immune response to SARS-CoV-2. The samples were drawn from two sources: the first 160 participants of the ongoing ImmuneRACE study, and 950 to 1,500 subjects contributed by 6 global collaborators. A de-identified subject ID, COVID-19 status, age in years and sex were almost always included in the sample metadata. The material from the prospective study consisted of cDNA or gDNA derived from T cells, B-cell-depleted T cells, or PBMCs. Where available, HLA class I and class II types were taken from metadata supplied by the sample provider and were not determined by assay-based typing. Deeply sampled blood TCRbeta repertoires from subjects exposed to, actively infected with, or recovered from COVID-19 were included in the dataset. Overall study outcomes, separate from this receptor: The quantity of clinical and demographic metadata differed by source and by participant and was supplied without curation.

TCRbeta CDR3 regions were amplified from genomic DNA by means of the immunoSEQ Assay, a bias-controlled multiplex PCR. Per the source publication's procedure: The number of nucleated cells in each sample was estimated from the amplification of reference gene primers within the assay. To quantify the absolute abundance of each unique TCRbeta CDR3 rearrangement, sequence reads were collapsed and filtered. For each sample, productive Simpson clonality was calculated by taking the square root of Simpson's diversity index across productive rearrangements. As stored in TCRdb, this immuneACCESS dataset retains in-frame rearrangements with V and J assigned. A fraction of the clones does not appear; measured against another copy, unresolved V genes explain less than half of the discrepancy, and the remainder lacks a known reason. For V, J and clone size, that table is used; D and trimming come from the DNA. The sample profile shows 30,000 or so clones; 80% to 90% of them were found once. About 5.9% of the sample is in the top ten clones.

V and J are truncated by 8 bases and 8 bases respectively, leaving an intervening sequence of 11 bases. The CDR3 runs 11 residues from the cysteine to the phenylalanine. The CDR3 DNA has 33 bases and is translated from base 1. Taken from the germline V gene (reference sequence), the CDR1 and CDR2 loops are LGHDT and YNNKEL. To note about this clone: The antigen this receptor binds is unknown. Qualities for individual bases were not recorded, and no much larger clone is one base off.

Collaborating institutions collected whole blood in K2EDTA tubes following their own protocols. For TCRbeta analysis, collaborators shipped samples in one of three forms: frozen whole blood, isolated PBMCs, or DNA extracted from either of those sample types. This receptor was taken from a woman aged 80 or over with active or convalescent COVID-19. The chain is made from TRBV3-1 (or the pseudogene TRBV3-2) and TRBJ2-3, and possibly TRBD2, on 6 matching bases. The sequenced sample was peripheral blood. The nucleotide sequence is given as TGTGCCAGCCGGGGGATGGGTACGCAGTATTTT. Its amino acids are CASRGMGTQYF.